Below are 5 T cell receptor beta chains sequenced from a single sample in a study of tumor and adjacent non-tumor tissue in lung cancer. RNA was extracted from bulk tissue without any cell sorting. Three rounds of nested PCR, following a modified ARM-PCR protocol, produced the TCRbeta library. TCRdb re-called the multiplex PCR reads with MiXCR, one entry per CDR3 protein. The sample shows 70,000 or so distinct CDR3 sequences, almost 60% of them seen only once. Sequencing was performed on lung tumor tissue. Receptors were obtained from a middle-aged man with non-small cell lung cancer.

In its sample, this clonotype ranks as large. The V call is TRBV11-1, the J call TRBJ1-1, with 10 bases fitting TRBD1. Germline CDR1 SGHAT, CDR2 FQDESV (reference sequence). The CDR3 consists of 13 residues. With V trimmed by 4 bases and J by 7 bases, 3 bases remained unmatched. CDR3 bases: TGTGCCAGCAGCTCGACAGGGGGCCTTGAAGCTTTCTTT. As protein: CASSSTGGLEAFF.

This clonotype was detected a few times. V and J are TRBV7-8 and TRBJ2-3, with D perhaps matching TRBD1 or TRBD2 (6 bases each). The ends were cut back, 7 bases at V and 3 bases at J, with 20 bases in the middle. This CDR3 is built from 16 residues. Looked up from germline, CDR1 is SGHVS and CDR2 is FQNEAQ. The CDR3 coding sequence is TGTGCCAGCACCCAACAGGGACTTGGCCCGACAGATACGCAGTATTTT. Translated: CASTQQGLGPTDTQYF.

This clonotype appeared once. A read error may produce the germline difference seen at one junction end. The chain carries TRBV10-2 and TRBJ2-4, with 7 nucleotides matching TRBD1. Germline lookup yields CDR1 WSHSY and CDR2 SAAADI. This CDR3 is built from 16 residues. CDR3 sequence reads: CSRSDPQGEAKNTQYF. The CDR3 region has the DNA TGCTCCAGGAGTGACCCCCAGGGGGAAGCCAAAAACACTCAGTACTTC.

Comments on this clonotype: At one of its ends the junction is not consistent with the germline gene, which may arise from a read error. The CDR3 loop reads CATSLPGQWNSPLHF. For the CDR3, the DNA is TGTGCCACCAGCTTGCCAGGACAGTGGAATTCACCCCTCCACTTT. The chain carries TRBV5-4 and TRBJ1-6; the D gene is possibly TRBD1 (6 bases). Germline CDR1 SGHNT, CDR2 YYREEE (reference sequence). The CDR3 consists of 15 residues.

Concerning this clonotype: Compared with germline, one end of the junction differs, possibly owing to a read error. The J gene is TRBJ2-5, the V gene TRBV6-5; no clear D. This CDR3 has 13 residues. Germline loops: CDR1 MNHEY, CDR2 SVGAGI. The DNA for the CDR3 is TGTGTCAGCAGTTACTCTCGGATAGGGTCCCAGTATTTC. Translating gives CVSSYSRIGSQYF.